These 19 T cell receptor beta chains share one sample of origin, sequenced in a study of OX40 agonist ivuxolimab in advanced cancers. Profiling relied on immunoSEQ multiplex PCR, and the TCRdb table lists in-frame clones only, not all of them. The sample has approximately 94,000 clones, around nine tenths seen once; the top ten hold around 0.16%. The sequences come from CD4+ or CD8+ T cells sorted from blood, collected in a trial of the OX40 agonist ivuxolimab. All receptors derive from an adult with an advanced solid tumor such as melanoma, head and neck, liver or kidney cancer.

This clone has only a few counts. The chain uses TRBV5-1 and TRBJ1-2, with a weak D call TRBD1 (6 bases). There are 14 residues in the CDR3. CDR1 and CDR2 from the germline V gene are SGHRS and YFSETQ. With 4 bases removed from V and 8 bases from J, the gap between germline ends came to 18 bases. DNA for the CDR3: TGCGCCAGCAGCAGAATACAGGGTCCTGAGGGCTACACCTTC. The encoded protein is CASSRIQGPEGYTF. Drawing the rest from reference TRBV5-1 and TRBJ1-2, the complete variable domain is KAGVTQTPRYLIKTRGQQVTLSCSPISGHRSVSWYQQTPGQGLQFLFEYFSETQRNKGNFPGRFSGRQFSNSRSEMNVSTLELGDSALYLCASSRIQGPEGYTFGSGTRLTVV.

This CDR3 is CSATGGSYEQYF. CDR3 nucleotide sequence: TGCAGCGCTACGGGGGGATCCTACGAGCAGTACTTC. V gene TRBV29-1 combines with J gene TRBJ2-7; TRBD2 matches at 7 bases. The ends lost 7 bases at V and 1 base at J; junction bases unmatched: 4. Germline V gene data show CDR1 as SQVTM and CDR2 as ANQGSEA. This CDR3 comprises 12 residues.

Details on this clone: This sample includes further DNA sequences coding for the same CDR3. The chain has TRBV5-1 and TRBJ2-7; D call uncertain. Trimming cost V 2 bases and J 3 bases, with 3 bases left between them. Germline CDR1 SGHRS, CDR2 YFSETQ. This CDR3 spans 11 amino acids. The CDR3 loop is CASSLDYEQYF. The CDR3 nucleotides are TGCGCCAGCAGCTTAGACTACGAGCAGTACTTC.

The CDR3 DNA is TGTGCCAGCAGCGACGGGGGGCGCTACGAGCAGTACTTC. Encoded protein: CASSDGGRYEQYF. J is TRBJ2-7 and V is TRBV6-6; maybe TRBD2 (7 bases). This CDR3 region has 13 residues. In germline, CDR1 is MNHNY, CDR2 SVGAGI (reference sequence). V was shortened by 6 bases and J by 3 bases, with 12 bases between the two germline ends.

The chain couples TRBV7-6 to TRBJ2-7, with unresolved D. The CDR3 extends over 13 amino acids. Germline CDR1 and CDR2: SGHVS and FNYEAQ. With 3 bases removed from V and 3 bases from J, the gap between germline ends came to 9 bases. This chain's CDR3 is CASSLAQNYEQYF. CDR3 sequence (DNA): TGTGCCAGCAGCTTGGCTCAGAACTACGAGCAGTACTTC.

V is TRBV5-1 and J is TRBJ2-2; weak D call: TRBD2 (5 bases). CDR1 and CDR2 from the germline V gene are SGHRS and YFSETQ. Trimming shortened V by 1 base and J by 6 bases, and 13 bases separated the two germline ends. The CDR3 extends over 15 amino acids. The CDR3 DNA sequence: TGCGCCAGCAGCTTGTCCCGTGCCGGGGCCGGGGAGCTGTTTTTT. It specifies CASSLSRAGAGELFF.

This clone was seen a single time. The chain has TRBV28 and TRBJ1-4; no clear D. The V and J ends lost 3 bases and 15 bases respectively, with 11 bases between them. The CDR3 is 11 amino acids. Germline CDR1 MDHEN, CDR2 SYDVKM. Here the CDR3 reads CASSLSVHMFF. The CDR3 bases are TGTGCCAGCAGTTTGTCGGTTCATATGTTTTTT. The full variable domain, its missing parts supplied by reference TRBV28 and TRBJ1-4, is DVKVTQSSRYLVKRTGEKVFLECVQDMDHENMFWYRQDPGLGLRLIYFSYDVKMKEKGDIPEGYSVSREKKERFSLILESASTNQTSMYLCASSLSVHMFFGSGTQLSVL.

This chain connects TRBV30 to TRBJ1-4; no firm D call. With 0 bases removed from V and 3 bases from J, the gap between germline ends came to 11 bases. CDR3 length: 15 amino acids. The V gene's germline CDR1 is GTSNPN and CDR2 SVGIG (reference sequence). This CDR3 is CAWSVPEGPNEKLFF. Written as DNA, the CDR3 is TGTGCCTGGAGTGTACCTGAGGGTCCTAATGAAAAACTGTTTTTT. Complete variable domain (other parts from reference TRBV30 and TRBJ1-4): SQTIHQWPATLVQPVGSPLSLECTVEGTSNPNLYWYRQAAGRGLQLLFYSVGIGQISSEVPQNLSASRPQDRQFILSSKKLLLSDSGFYLCAWSVPEGPNEKLFFGSGTQLSVL.

V and J are TRBV4-1 and TRBJ2-1; 9 bases agree with TRBD2. The ends lost 6 bases at V and 3 bases at J; junction bases unmatched: 6. Per germline, CDR1 MGHRA and CDR2 YSYEKL. The CDR3 extends over 15 amino acids. The CDR3 protein is CASRQAAGGYNEQFF. In nucleotides, the CDR3 is TGCGCCAGCAGACAGGCAGCGGGGGGCTACAATGAGCAGTTCTTC.

J is TRBJ1-4 and V is TRBV19, with D possibly being TRBD1 (6 bases). The CDR3 runs 18 residues. V gave up 7 bases and J gave up 0 bases, with 21 bases separating them. The germline CDR1 and CDR2 sequences are LNHDA and SQIVND (reference sequence). DNA of the CDR3: TGTGCCAGTACCATGATGGGGGGACACTTTGCAACTAATGAAAAACTGTTTTTT. Translation: CASTMMGGHFATNEKLFF.

The chain joins TRBV11-3 to TRBJ2-7; 8 nucleotides align to TRBD2. Germline CDR1 reads SGHNT; CDR2 reads YENEEA. The ends lost 5 bases at V and 9 bases at J; junction bases unmatched: 9. The CDR3 has 13 residues. CDR3 residues: CASSPAAGGVQYF. The CDR3 DNA is TGTGCCAGCAGCCCAGCGGCGGGAGGAGTGCAGTACTTC.

The chain links TRBV5-1 to TRBJ2-1; D unclear. Trimming removed 5 bases at V and 1 base at J, with 10 bases between. The CDR3 runs 14 residues. Per the germline V gene, CDR1 is SGHRS and CDR2 is YFSETQ. The CDR3 DNA is TGCGCCAGCAGTTCCCCAGGTTCCTACAATGAGCAGTTCTTC. This translates into CASSSPGSYNEQFF.

The chain has TRBV7-9 and TRBJ2-6, with a weak D call TRBD1 (5 bases). The CDR3 covers 16 residues. Germline V CDR1 and CDR2: SEHNR, FQNEAQ (reference sequence). Trimming pared 5 bases from V and 0 bases from J, leaving 11 bases between. The chain's CDR3 is CASSGARSSGANVLTF. CDR3 coding DNA: TGTGCCAGCAGCGGGGCGAGGAGCTCTGGGGCCAACGTCCTGACTTTC.

CDR3 DNA: TGTGCCAGCAGTGAAGCAGGGACCCGGCCCAATGAGCAGTTCTTC. Translated: CASSEAGTRPNEQFF. This rearrangement joins TRBV6-1 to TRBJ2-1, with D possibly being TRBD1 or TRBD2 (5 bases each). This CDR3 has 15 residues. The V gene lost 0 bases and the J gene lost 6 bases, with 12 bases spanning the gap. CDR1 and CDR2 (germline): MNHNS, SASEGT.

The V gene is TRBV11-3, the J gene TRBJ2-1; 7 bases are a match to TRBD1. Germline V CDR1 and CDR2: SGHNT, YENEEA. The trim removed 5 bases at V and 8 bases at J, leaving 9 bases unmatched. CDR3 length: 14 residues. This chain's CDR3 is CASSPRDSRDEQFF. The CDR3 coding sequence is TGTGCCAGCAGCCCTCGGGACAGTCGGGATGAGCAGTTCTTC. The full variable domain, its missing parts supplied by reference TRBV11-3 and TRBJ2-1, is EAGVVQSPRYKIIEKKQPVAFWCNPISGHNTLYWYLQNLGQGPELLIRYENEEAVDDSQLPKDRFSAERLKGVDSTLKIQPAELGDSAVYLCASSPRDSRDEQFFGPGTRLTVL.

The chain combines TRBV6-1 with TRBJ1-4, with TRBD1 identical over 10 bases. After removal of 4 bases from V and 7 bases from J, the junction contained 6 bases not matched to a gene. The germline CDR1 and CDR2 sequences are MNHNS and SASEGT. CDR3 length: 15 amino acids. CDR3 nucleotides: TGTGCCAGCAGTGGGGTTGGGACAGGGGTTGAAAAACTGTTTTTT. The encoded protein is CASSGVGTGVEKLFF.

This chain joins TRBV7-9 and TRBJ2-7; no firm D call. Looked up from germline, CDR1 is SEHNR and CDR2 is FQNEAQ (reference sequence). The V and J ends lost 4 bases and 3 bases respectively, with 13 bases between them. The CDR3 has 14 amino acids. CDR3 sequence: CASSSFGPFYEQYF. For the CDR3, the DNA is TGTGCCAGCAGCTCCTTTGGGCCATTCTACGAGCAGTACTTC.

This rearrangement joins TRBV19 to TRBJ2-1; D unclear. This CDR3 spans 14 amino acids. The V and J ends lost 5 bases and 5 bases respectively, with 13 bases between them. The germline V gene has CDR1 LNHDA and CDR2 SQIVND (reference sequence). CDR3 DNA: TGTGCCAGTAGTCCATTACCGGTAAACAATGAGCAGTTCTTC. It yields the protein CASSPLPVNNEQFF.

This clone was recorded a few times. J is TRBJ2-1 and V is TRBV9, with D maybe TRBD1 (6 bases). Germline assignment: CDR1 SGDLS and CDR2 YYNGEE. Trimming left V 6 bases short and J 6 bases short, with 19 bases between. This CDR3 has 15 amino acids. The CDR3 spells CASTRGMRLANEQFF. In DNA form, the CDR3 reads TGTGCCAGCACGAGGGGGATGCGACTCGCCAATGAGCAGTTCTTC.